Reported below is one T cell receptor beta chain. Primers included in the PCR were 60 Vbeta and 13 Jbeta primers. Method: immunoSEQ multiplex PCR; TCRdb's copy keeps in-frame clones and lacks some. The data hold tens of thousands of clones, with around 81% observed a single time. These data are taken from a study of cytomegalovirus exposure and HLA in healthy donors. Germline CDR1 is SGHRS and CDR2 is YFSETQ. The CDR3 totals 19 residues. V gave up 0 bases and J gave up 4 bases; unmatched junction bases: 14. This TCR was recovered from a male donor in good health and CMV-seronegative. The chain combines TRBV5-1 with TRBJ2-2; 8 bases fit TRBD1. The specimen sequenced was PBMCs. The CDR3 here is CASSLGFGSGTGVTGELFF. CDR3 nucleotide sequence: TGCGCCAGCAGCTTGGGGTTTGGTTCGGGGACAGGAGTCACCGGGGAGCTGTTTTTT.